What follows is one T cell receptor (beta chain) and its context. This sample was included in a study of T cells expressing NK-cell markers. The CDR3 has 13 residues. Germline-derived CDR1 and CDR2 are LNHDA and SQIVND (reference sequence). TCRdb reprocessed the 5' RACE reads and stores each CDR3 protein as one record, lacking DNA. Listed are about 260,000 distinct CDR3 sequences; 4% to 5% falls within the top ten. The sequenced sample was blood T cells: a sorted CD56 or NKG2C T cell subset, CD4+ or CD8+ T cells, or bulk PBMC T cells (not recorded which). The TCR sequence derives from a woman between 18 and 70 years old in good health. The gene calls are TRBV19 and TRBJ2-1; TCRdb designates TRBD1, a call that cannot be tested without DNA. CDR3 region: CASSGTRGDEQFF. The full variable domain, rest sourced from reference TRBV19 and TRBJ2-1, is DGGITQSPKYLFRKEGQNVTLSCEQNLNHDAMYWYRQDPGQGLRLIYYSQIVNDFQKGDIAEGYSVSREKKESFPLTVTSAQKNPTAFYLCASSGTRGDEQFFGPGTRLTVL.